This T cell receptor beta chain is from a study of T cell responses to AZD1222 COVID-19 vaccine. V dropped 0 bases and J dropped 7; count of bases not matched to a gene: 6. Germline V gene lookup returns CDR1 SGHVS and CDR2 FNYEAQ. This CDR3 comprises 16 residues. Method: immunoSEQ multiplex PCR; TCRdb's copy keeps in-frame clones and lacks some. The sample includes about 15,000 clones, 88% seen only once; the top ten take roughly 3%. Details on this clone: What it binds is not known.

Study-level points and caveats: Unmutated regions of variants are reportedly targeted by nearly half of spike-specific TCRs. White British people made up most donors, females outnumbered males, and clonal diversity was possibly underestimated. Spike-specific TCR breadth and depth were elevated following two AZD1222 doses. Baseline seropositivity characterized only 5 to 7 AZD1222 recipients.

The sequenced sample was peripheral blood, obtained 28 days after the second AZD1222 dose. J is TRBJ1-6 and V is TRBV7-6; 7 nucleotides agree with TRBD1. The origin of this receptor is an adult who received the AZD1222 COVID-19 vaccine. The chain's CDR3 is CASSLAPAQGNSPLHF. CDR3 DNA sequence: TGTGCCAGCAGCTTAGCCCCGGCACAGGGGAATTCACCCCTCCACTTT.